The 2 T cell receptor beta chains below come from one sample, sequenced in a study of CD8 T cells in ankylosing spondylitis. TCRdb independently ran MiXCR on the 5' RACE reads; one entry per CDR3 protein. The table shows just over 300,000 distinct CDR3 sequences, with roughly 20% occurring only once. What was sequenced was blood, either unsorted or a sorted T cell fraction (not recorded which). These receptors came from a female donor with ankylosing spondylitis or in good health (not recorded which).

This sequence joins TRBV6-1 and TRBJ1-2, with TRBD1 identical over 7 bases. Germline trimming cut 5 bases from V and 5 bases from J; bases unmatched to any gene: 5. The germline V gene has CDR1 MNHNS and CDR2 SASEGT. The CDR3 contains 13 residues. CDR3 loop: CASSRDSGYGYTF. The CDR3, as DNA: TGTGCCAGCAGTCGGGACAGCGGTTATGGCTACACCTTC.

The chain uses TRBV7-6 and TRBJ2-7, with D possibly being TRBD1 or TRBD2 (6 bases each). The CDR3 has 14 amino acids. Germline V gives CDR1 SGHVS, CDR2 FNYEAQ. V was cut by 4 bases and J by 3 bases, with 13 bases left in between. The DNA for the CDR3 is TGTGCCAGCAGCTCCCACGGGGGCGGCTACGAGCAGTACTTC. This codes for CASSSHGGGYEQYF. The full variable domain, with the rest looked up from reference TRBV7-6 and TRBJ2-7, is GAGVSQSPRYKVTKRGQDVALRCDPISGHVSLYWYRQALGQGPEFLTYFNYEAQQDKSGLPNDRFSAERPEGSISTLTIQRTEQRDSAMYRCASSSHGGGYEQYFGPGTRLTVT.